The entry below gives a single T cell receptor (beta chain) sequence along with its context. The antigen is not known. J lost 8 bases, V lost 0 bases, and 5 bases had no gene match. The CDR3 contains 14 residues. From germline, CDR1 is SGHRS and CDR2 YFSETQ. A universal primer site was added by template switching, and unique molecular identifiers were carried by the cDNA. MiXCR was run by TCRdb on the 5' RACE reads, yielding one entry per CDR3 protein. The table has approximately 550,000 distinct CDR3 sequences, under 25% seen once. The sample comes from a study of identical twins. Broader study findings: When twins shared out-of-frame alpha sequences, those sequences had excess low generation probability. Whereas memory repertoires showed no such difference, abundant cord blood beta clonotypes carried fewer insertions.

The sample was also linked to a second study, of yellow fever vaccine responses in identical twins. This second study says: Vaccine-induced T cell responses in twins were reportedly observed to appear partly convergent, partly personalized.

The material sequenced was CD4+ T cells sorted from blood. The chain employs TRBV5-1 and TRBJ1-5; 7 positions agree with TRBD1. This TCR was recovered from a young woman in good health. DNA of the CDR3: TGCGCCAGCAGCTTGGTAGGGGGCAGGGAGCCCCAGCATTTT. Its translation is CASSLVGGREPQHF.